A selection of T cell receptor beta chains follows, all from one sample in a study of blood T cell repertoires in COVID-19. The data were produced by immunoSEQ multiplex PCR, yet TCRdb's version contains in-frame clones alone and is incomplete. The sample holds approximately 210,000 clones, roughly 80% seen once. The sequenced sample consisted of PBMCs or T cells enriched from blood (not recorded which). The receptor source for this set is a man aged 40-49 years who had recovered from COVID-19. CDR3s include the opening cysteine and the closing phenylalanine or tryptophan. Fields, in order: J gene, clone size, V gene, D gene, CDR3 DNA, CDR3 protein. D genes are given only for firm matches. Not every row has a clone size; where given, it reads once, few, many or a size class.

>TRBJ1-2|-|TRBV13|-
TGTGCCAGCAGCCCGGGGTCGGGTAACTATGGCTACACCTTC
CASSPGSGNYGYTF
>TRBJ2-2|once|TRBV29-1|TRBD1
TGCAGCGTTGCAGTCTGGACAGGCACCGGGGAGCTGTTTTTT
CSVAVWTGTGELFF
>TRBJ1-1|few|TRBV6-2/TRBV6-3|TRBD1
TGTGCCAGCAGTTACCACCGGGACAGGGGGCTGACTGAAGCTTTCTTT
CASSYHRDRGLTEAFF
>TRBJ2-2|-|TRBV28|TRBD1
TGTGCCAGCAGTGGACAGGGGTACACCGGGGAGCTGTTTTTT
CASSGQGYTGELFF
>TRBJ1-6|-|TRBV6-1|-
TGTGCCAGCAGTGAAACAATGACAGGTTCGAGGTCACCCCTCCACTTT
CASSETMTGSRSPLHF
>TRBJ2-1|once|TRBV28|TRBD2
TGTGCCAGCAGTTCGGGCTGGGGCGGGAGGGCCTTCTACAATGAGCAGTTCTTC
CASSSGWGGRAFYNEQFF
>TRBJ1-1|-|TRBV5-4|-
TGTGCCAGCAGCCCGAGAGGGAGGACCACTGAAGCTTTCTTT
CASSPRGRTTEAFF
>TRBJ1-5|-|TRBV19|-
TGTGCCAGTGGGGGGGGTAGCAATCAGCCCCAGCATTTT
CASGGGSNQPQHF
>TRBJ1-3|few|TRBV3-1/TRBV3-2|-
TGTGCCAGCAGCCAAGACACAACAGGATCTAATCGAGGAAACACCATATATTTT
CASSQDTTGSNRGNTIYF
>TRBJ1-2|few|TRBV6-6|-
TGTGCCAGCAGTGACTCAAACAGGGCAGATGGCTACACCTTC
CASSDSNRADGYTF
>TRBJ1-2|few|TRBV7-9|TRBD1
TGTGCCAGCAGCCCGGGACAGGGGGCGGTCGGCTACACCTTC
CASSPGQGAVGYTF
>TRBJ2-4|-|TRBV5-4|TRBD2
TGTGCCAGCAGCTCCCCAGGGCGGGAGGCCAACATTCAGTACTTC
CASSSPGREANIQYF